This record looks at one T cell receptor (beta chain) sequence and its context. The target antigen is unknown. The data originate from a study of a mutant IDH1 vaccine in newly diagnosed glioma. Study observations and caveats: Apparently, pseudoprogression bore no relation to changes among the top peripheral T cell clonotypes.

The germline V gene encodes CDR1 SEHNR and CDR2 FQNEAQ (reference sequence). CDR3 size: 11 residues. V was shortened by 2 bases and J by 5 bases, with 3 bases between the two germline ends. Method: immunoSEQ multiplex PCR; TCRdb's copy keeps in-frame clones and lacks some. The sample consists of approximately 82,000 clones, approximately 85% of them appearing once. The sample's time point: week 23, last vaccination. Each dose delivered 300 ug of mutant IDH1 20-mer peptide subcutaneously with imiquimod. This chain connects TRBV7-9 to TRBJ2-5; no definite D call. The clonotype comes from a woman aged 50 to 60 with glioma. This specimen consisted of PBMCs, obtained from a glioma patient whose treatment included an IDH1 peptide vaccine. The CDR3 nucleotides read TGTGCCAGCAGCTTAAGTGAGACCCAGTACTTC. Protein product: CASSLSETQYF.